This record looks at one TCR beta chain sequence and its context. A second PCR, run for roughly 7 to 11 cycles, used a sample-barcoded 5' primer plus a J-beta primer mix. TCRdb redid the calling of the 5' RACE reads with MiXCR, one entry per CDR3 protein. The top ten hold more than 3% of the sample, which has about 800,000 distinct CDR3 sequences, roughly 25% seen once. V lost 6 bases and J lost 4; bases outside the gene matches: 15. The germline V gene encodes CDR1 MNHNS and CDR2 SASEGT. This CDR3 spans 17 amino acids. This specimen belongs to a study of blood T cells in healthy people across ages. The donors, aged roughly 6 to 90, were healthy Caucasians from Russia. These data were also reused for a study on T cells of mothers and their children. As that study records: Related mother-child pairs shared slightly more overlap than unrelated pairs, but the difference was non-significant.

The sample taken for sequencing was blood. The receptor was isolated from a boy under 18 in good health. V and J are TRBV6-1 and TRBJ2-5; 9 nucleotides align to TRBD1. The CDR3 region is CASRRGEEGQGSETQYF. The CDR3 DNA follows: TGTGCCAGCAGGCGCGGAGAGGAGGGACAGGGCTCAGAGACCCAGTACTTC.